This T cell receptor (beta chain) is from a study of blood T cell repertoires in COVID-19. Study details: The United States, Italy and Spain were the sources of the acute and convalescent COVID-19 samples. PBMCs, B-cell-depleted T cells, or T cells provided the cDNA or gDNA that made up the material.

Per the study methods: Amplification with reference gene primers provided the estimates of nucleated cell counts. Profiled with immunoSEQ multiplex PCR; TCRdb holds only in-frame clones, not every one. The V and J calls and clone size were taken over from that table, and D and trimming were inferred from the DNA. This sample carries roughly 200,000 clones, 70% to 80% of them seen once, and the ten largest clones take roughly 8.7%. The specimen was peripheral blood. This sequence originates from a woman aged 45-65 years with active or convalescent COVID-19.

The chain's CDR3 is CASSSSQTDTQYF. The DNA of the CDR3 is TGTGCCAGCAGCTCCTCGCAGACAGATACGCAGTATTTT. This chain links TRBV7-2 with TRBJ2-3; D gene unclear. This CDR3 region has 13 residues. Germline assignment: CDR1 SGHTA and CDR2 FQGNSA. Trimming removed 4 bases at V and 3 bases at J, with 8 bases between. Full variable domain (outside the CDR3, taken from reference TRBV7-2 and TRBJ2-3): GAGVSQSPSNKVTEKGKDVELRCDPISGHTALYWYRQSLGQGLEFLIYFQGNSAPDKSGLPSDRFSAERTGGSVSTLTIQRTQQEDSAVYLCASSSSQTDTQYFGPGTRLTVL.